A selection of T cell receptor beta chains follows, all from one sample in a study of multiple sclerosis patients with progressive multifocal leukoencephalopathy. Sequencing used immunoSEQ multiplex PCR; TCRdb keeps in-frame clones, though not all of them. The sample holds around 30,000 clones, over 75% seen once. Sequenced input: PBMCs. The receptors shown here come from a human donor with multiple sclerosis. Both conserved end residues are trimmed from each CDR3. D genes are given only for firm matches. Clone size is not always given. Where it is, it says once, few, many or a class for expanded clones.

j_call: TRBJ2-7; clone_size: NA; cdr3_length: 12; v_call: TRBV4-1; d_call: TRBD2; cdr3_aa: ASSQDSGGYEQY
j_call: TRBJ2-7; clone_size: once; cdr3_length: 13; v_call: TRBV7-9; d_call: TRBD1; cdr3_aa: ASSRSGTGGPRQY
j_call: TRBJ1-4; clone_size: NA; cdr3_length: 12; v_call: TRBV27; d_call: NA; cdr3_aa: ASRGRGSDEKLF
j_call: TRBJ1-5; clone_size: NA; cdr3_length: 12; v_call: TRBV19; d_call: TRBD1; cdr3_aa: ASSTTTGNQPQH
j_call: TRBJ1-5; clone_size: NA; cdr3_length: 12; v_call: TRBV19; d_call: NA; cdr3_aa: ASSIRGGGQPQH
j_call: TRBJ1-5; clone_size: NA; cdr3_length: 14; v_call: TRBV5-6; d_call: NA; cdr3_aa: ASSFGGRGSNQPQH
j_call: TRBJ2-7; clone_size: NA; cdr3_length: 11; v_call: TRBV5-1; d_call: NA; cdr3_aa: ASGPQSGGEQY
j_call: TRBJ2-7; clone_size: NA; cdr3_length: 12; v_call: TRBV6-5; d_call: NA; cdr3_aa: ASGASQSAYEQY
j_call: TRBJ1-1; clone_size: NA; cdr3_length: 11; v_call: TRBV2; d_call: NA; cdr3_aa: ASSGGRNTEAF
j_call: TRBJ2-7; clone_size: NA; cdr3_length: 14; v_call: TRBV28; d_call: TRBD1; cdr3_aa: ASSGSRGTGTYEQY
j_call: TRBJ1-2; clone_size: once; cdr3_length: 11; v_call: TRBV7-2; d_call: NA; cdr3_aa: ASSHQAAYGYT
j_call: TRBJ2-7; clone_size: NA; cdr3_length: 10; v_call: TRBV18; d_call: NA; cdr3_aa: ASVIGGSEQY
j_call: TRBJ1-5; clone_size: NA; cdr3_length: 15; v_call: TRBV5-1; d_call: TRBD1; cdr3_aa: ASSLGQGKYGNQPQH
j_call: TRBJ1-1; clone_size: NA; cdr3_length: 15; v_call: TRBV5-6; d_call: TRBD1; cdr3_aa: ASSADRVRVGTTEAF
j_call: TRBJ1-5; clone_size: NA; cdr3_length: 11; v_call: TRBV27; d_call: NA; cdr3_aa: ASSFTLDKTQH
j_call: TRBJ2-1; clone_size: NA; cdr3_length: 12; v_call: TRBV28; d_call: NA; cdr3_aa: ASRGGGSYNEQF
j_call: TRBJ2-2; clone_size: NA; cdr3_length: 12; v_call: TRBV5-8; d_call: NA; cdr3_aa: ASSPTGNTGELF
j_call: TRBJ2-3; clone_size: NA; cdr3_length: 13; v_call: TRBV19; d_call: NA; cdr3_aa: ASSPRAASTDTQY
j_call: TRBJ1-5; clone_size: few; cdr3_length: 13; v_call: TRBV19; d_call: NA; cdr3_aa: ASSIEGGSGQPQH
j_call: TRBJ2-3; clone_size: NA; cdr3_length: 15; v_call: TRBV10-3; d_call: TRBD2; cdr3_aa: ATHERGAGGSADTQY
j_call: TRBJ2-7; clone_size: NA; cdr3_length: 13; v_call: TRBV7-2; d_call: NA; cdr3_aa: ASSLRGDWRYEQY
j_call: TRBJ2-7; clone_size: NA; cdr3_length: 11; v_call: TRBV6-5; d_call: TRBD1; cdr3_aa: ASSRQGSGEQY
j_call: TRBJ1-1; clone_size: NA; cdr3_length: 9; v_call: TRBV4-2; d_call: NA; cdr3_aa: ASSSPPEAF
j_call: TRBJ2-7; clone_size: NA; cdr3_length: 13; v_call: TRBV7-2; d_call: NA; cdr3_aa: ASSLPGFRNYEQY
j_call: TRBJ2-4; clone_size: NA; cdr3_length: 14; v_call: TRBV30; d_call: TRBD2; cdr3_aa: ACHSGRAGAKNIQY
j_call: TRBJ2-1; clone_size: NA; cdr3_length: 13; v_call: TRBV2; d_call: TRBD1; cdr3_aa: ASRADRGNYNEQF
j_call: TRBJ2-7; clone_size: NA; cdr3_length: 11; v_call: TRBV10-3; d_call: NA; cdr3_aa: AIRAEGTYEQY
j_call: TRBJ2-1; clone_size: NA; cdr3_length: 12; v_call: TRBV10-3; d_call: TRBD2; cdr3_aa: AIRPAREWDEQF
j_call: TRBJ2-1; clone_size: NA; cdr3_length: 13; v_call: TRBV11-2; d_call: NA; cdr3_aa: ASSLRDNRAHEQF
j_call: TRBJ2-2; clone_size: NA; cdr3_length: 10; v_call: TRBV6-6; d_call: NA; cdr3_aa: ASRRATGELF
j_call: TRBJ1-5; clone_size: NA; cdr3_length: 13; v_call: TRBV6-6; d_call: NA; cdr3_aa: ASSYEGSSNQPQH
j_call: TRBJ1-3; clone_size: NA; cdr3_length: 15; v_call: TRBV10-2; d_call: NA; cdr3_aa: ASSDRDESTWRNTIY
j_call: TRBJ2-5; clone_size: NA; cdr3_length: 14; v_call: TRBV18; d_call: TRBD1; cdr3_aa: ASSPGTGGGQETQY
j_call: TRBJ1-5; clone_size: NA; cdr3_length: 13; v_call: TRBV6-1; d_call: NA; cdr3_aa: ASSPNESGNQPQH
j_call: TRBJ2-3; clone_size: NA; cdr3_length: 11; v_call: TRBV9; d_call: NA; cdr3_aa: ASSVVGTDTQY
j_call: TRBJ2-7; clone_size: NA; cdr3_length: 14; v_call: TRBV7-9; d_call: NA; cdr3_aa: ASSPPLDSTSYEQY
j_call: TRBJ2-7; clone_size: NA; cdr3_length: 12; v_call: TRBV5-1; d_call: NA; cdr3_aa: ASSLVGEGREQY
j_call: TRBJ2-7; clone_size: NA; cdr3_length: 13; v_call: TRBV6-1; d_call: NA; cdr3_aa: ASRARQAFSGEQY
j_call: TRBJ2-3; clone_size: NA; cdr3_length: 13; v_call: TRBV4-3; d_call: NA; cdr3_aa: ASSQGDFTPDTQY
j_call: TRBJ2-2; clone_size: NA; cdr3_length: 12; v_call: TRBV15; d_call: NA; cdr3_aa: ATSRAGFTGELF
j_call: TRBJ1-1; clone_size: NA; cdr3_length: 12; v_call: TRBV2; d_call: NA; cdr3_aa: ASSDPVTHTEAF
j_call: TRBJ1-1; clone_size: once; cdr3_length: 16; v_call: TRBV28; d_call: TRBD1; cdr3_aa: ASSLSGTGRIRNTEAF
j_call: TRBJ1-5; clone_size: NA; cdr3_length: 15; v_call: TRBV28; d_call: TRBD1; cdr3_aa: ASSPGTGGVSNQPQH
j_call: TRBJ2-5; clone_size: NA; cdr3_length: 11; v_call: TRBV2; d_call: TRBD1; cdr3_aa: ASSAGGWETQY
j_call: TRBJ1-5; clone_size: few; cdr3_length: 11; v_call: TRBV6-5; d_call: TRBD1; cdr3_aa: ASRSGTDQPQH
j_call: TRBJ1-2; clone_size: once; cdr3_length: 13; v_call: TRBV19; d_call: NA; cdr3_aa: AIRKEGIGHYGYT
j_call: TRBJ2-1; clone_size: NA; cdr3_length: 11; v_call: TRBV4-3; d_call: TRBD2; cdr3_aa: ASSRLADNEQF
j_call: TRBJ2-7; clone_size: NA; cdr3_length: 13; v_call: TRBV7-2; d_call: TRBD2; cdr3_aa: ASSYAGTSGYEQY
j_call: TRBJ1-5; clone_size: NA; cdr3_length: 12; v_call: TRBV27; d_call: NA; cdr3_aa: ASSPRHFNQPQH
j_call: TRBJ2-1; clone_size: NA; cdr3_length: 11; v_call: TRBV28; d_call: NA; cdr3_aa: ASSTGTYNEQF
j_call: NA; clone_size: NA; cdr3_length: 11; v_call: TRBV7-2; d_call: NA; cdr3_aa: ASSPGDWLEQY
j_call: TRBJ1-2; clone_size: NA; cdr3_length: 13; v_call: TRBV14; d_call: TRBD1; cdr3_aa: ASSLRMTGIRGYT
j_call: TRBJ1-4; clone_size: NA; cdr3_length: 12; v_call: TRBV15; d_call: TRBD1; cdr3_aa: ATNQDRGNEKLF
j_call: TRBJ1-5; clone_size: NA; cdr3_length: 16; v_call: TRBV18; d_call: NA; cdr3_aa: ASSLRGQTPLGNQPQH
j_call: TRBJ2-1; clone_size: NA; cdr3_length: 13; v_call: TRBV7-3; d_call: NA; cdr3_aa: ASSLTLSSYNEQF
j_call: TRBJ2-1; clone_size: NA; cdr3_length: 12; v_call: TRBV4-3; d_call: NA; cdr3_aa: ASSQLVGHNEQF
j_call: TRBJ1-2; clone_size: few; cdr3_length: 9; v_call: TRBV10-3; d_call: NA; cdr3_aa: AIIGTGGYT
j_call: TRBJ2-7; clone_size: few; cdr3_length: 9; v_call: TRBV5-8; d_call: NA; cdr3_aa: APQQGADGG
j_call: TRBJ2-1; clone_size: NA; cdr3_length: 12; v_call: TRBV4-1; d_call: NA; cdr3_aa: ASSDSPSYNEQF